A selection of T cell receptor beta chains follows, all from one sample in a study of CD8+ T cells in alopecia areata. TCRdb keeps only in-frame clones here, not all; method: immunoSEQ multiplex PCR. The sample lists about 140,000 clones, roughly four fifths occurring once. The source was CD8+ T cells sorted from blood, collected at week 4, from a patient treated with tofacitinib. The receptors shown here come from a human donor with alopecia areata. Each CDR3 is given with its conserved first and last residue. A D gene is named only where the DNA matches it firmly. Where a row states a size, it is once, few, many or the class of an expanded clone; other rows omit it.

size | J | V | D | CDR3 | DNA
- | TRBJ2-7 | TRBV6-5 | - | CASSYSVAYEQYF | TGTGCCAGCAGTTACTCAGTGGCCTACGAGCAGTACTTC
- | TRBJ1-6 | TRBV19 | - | CASSMHGRGSPLHF | TGTGCCAGTAGTATGCACGGGAGGGGATCACCCCTCCACTTT
- | TRBJ2-1 | TRBV15 | - | CATGGITNEQFF | TGTGCCACCGGGGGAATTACCAATGAGCAGTTCTTC
- | TRBJ2-7 | TRBV13 | - | CASRQKAASYEQYF | TGTGCCAGCCGACAGAAAGCGGCCAGCTACGAGCAGTACTTC
- | TRBJ2-6 | TRBV4-1 | - | CASSTDELSGANVLTF | TGCGCCAGCAGCACTGATGAGTTATCTGGGGCCAACGTCCTGACTTTC
once | TRBJ2-3 | TRBV5-1 | TRBD2 | CASSLGDSGGADTQYF | TGCGCCAGCAGCTTGGGTGATAGCGGGGGGGCCGATACGCAGTATTTT
- | TRBJ2-1 | TRBV10-3 | TRBD1 | CAISPPGQRNEQFF | TGTGCCATCAGCCCGCCGGGACAGAGAAATGAGCAGTTCTTC
- | TRBJ2-4 | TRBV11-2 | TRBD1 | CASSSGQGKNIQYF | TGTGCCAGCAGCTCGGGACAGGGCAAAAACATTCAGTACTTC
- | TRBJ1-2 | TRBV23-1 | - | CASRYSGTTTYGYTF | TGCGCCAGCAGATACTCCGGGACAACGACCTATGGCTACACCTTC
- | TRBJ2-1 | TRBV19 | - | CASSMGSEQFF | TGTGCCAGTAGTATGGGGAGTGAGCAGTTCTTC
- | TRBJ2-1 | TRBV9 | - | CASSGGAYNEQFF | TGTGCCAGCAGCGGGGGGGCCTACAATGAGCAGTTCTTC